Sequencing of this TCR beta chain was carried out in a study of T-cell memory formation after mild COVID-19. Study details: Largely, the TCR clusters proved donor specific.

Via MiXCR, TCRdb re-called the 5' RACE reads, giving one row per CDR3 protein. The data contain hundreds of thousands of distinct CDR3 sequences, around a quarter of them seen just once; the ten biggest clones take up roughly an eighth. Concerning this clonotype itself: The antigen is unknown.

Study conclusions and caveats: Clones that contracted from day 15 to 85 were balanced CD4/CD8, while later expanders leaned CD4+.

Germline CDR1 reads MGHRA; CDR2 reads YSYEKL. The CDR3 loop spans 16 amino acids. V dropped 1 base and J dropped 1; count of bases not matched to a gene: 2. This receptor was obtained from an adult woman who had mild COVID-19 (a few samples of this study predate the infection). Cell type and time point are not known. Sequencing was carried out using PBMCs or a T cell subset sorted from them (not recorded which). This sequence joins TRBV4-1 and TRBJ2-1; 9 bases are shared with TRBD1. Written as DNA, the CDR3 is TGCGCCAGCAGCCAAGGGGGACAGGGATCCTACAATGAGCAGTTCTTC. Encoded protein: CASSQGGQGSYNEQFF.